This record concerns one T cell receptor beta chain sequence. These data are taken from a study of response to subunit inactivated influenza vaccine. From the RT-PCR reads, TCRdb called clonotypes with MiXCR, one entry per CDR3 protein. The sample yields 650,000 to 800,000 distinct CDR3 sequences, approximately 14% seen once. The CDR3 is 16 amino acids. Per the germline V gene, CDR1 is SGDLS and CDR2 is YYNGEE. The ends were cut back, 0 bases at V and 1 base at J, with 12 bases in the middle. Sequenced material: PBMCs from blood, taken 14 to 15 days before vaccination. The TCR originated in a man aged 50-59 years who received an inactivated influenza vaccine. The J gene is TRBJ2-3, the V gene TRBV9; D remains ambiguous. CDR3 sequence (DNA): TGTGCCAGCAGCGTAGCACCCCGCGGACGCACAGATACGCAGTATTTT. Amino acids: CASSVAPRGRTDTQYF.